The 30 T cell receptor beta chains below all came from one sample that was sequenced in a study of T cells in Graves' hyperthyroidism and ophthalmopathy. What was amplified from RNA transcripts were TCR beta CDR3 regions. When the TCR CDR3 underwent first-round RT-PCR, the HTBI primer set was used. One entry per CDR3 protein, called by TCRdb with MiXCR from the multiplex PCR reads. The sample records roughly 500,000 distinct CDR3 sequences, around 43% being singletons. Sequencing was done on a sample of peripheral blood or thyroid tissue (not recorded which). All receptors come from an adult woman with Graves' disease, either hyperthyroidism or ophthalmopathy (not recorded which).

The rearrangement joins TRBV11-3 to TRBJ2-5; 11 bases align to TRBD1. Germline values: CDR1 SGHNT, CDR2 YENEEA. This CDR3 has 15 residues. Trimming removed 4 bases from V and 3 bases from J; junction bases left unmatched: 4. The CDR3 region is CASSSRTGGEETQYF. CDR3 sequence (DNA): TGTGCCAGCAGCTCCCGGACAGGGGGCGAAGAGACCCAGTACTTC.

This chain joins TRBV4-2 and TRBJ2-7; 10 bases map to TRBD2. V was clipped by 1 base and J by 0 bases; unmatched bases: 0. Germline-derived CDR1 and CDR2 are LGHNA and YNFKEQ. The CDR3 is 15 amino acids. CDR3 coding DNA: TGTGCCAGCAGCCAAGCTAGCGGGAGCTCCTACGAGCAGTACTTC. It is translated as CASSQASGSSYEQYF.

This clonotype was detected many times. The J gene is TRBJ2-7, the V gene TRBV10-3; TRBD2 agrees at 10 bases. Looked up from germline, CDR1 is ENHRY and CDR2 is SYGVKD. V lost 3 bases, J lost 12 bases, and 11 bases stayed unmatched. The length of the CDR3 is 14 residues. The CDR3 reads CAISDPSGRARAYF. For the CDR3, the DNA is TGTGCCATCAGTGATCCGAGCGGGAGGGCTCGGGCGTACTTC.

The V gene is TRBV28, the J gene TRBJ1-4, with D possibly TRBD1 on 6 matching bases. V shed 6 bases and J shed 13 bases, with 15 bases lying between them. CDR3 size: 12 residues. Germline V CDR1 and CDR2: MDHEN, SYDVKM. The CDR3 DNA is TGTGCCAGCAGGGGACACAACCAGGGACTGTTTTTT. It specifies CASRGHNQGLFF.

This clonotype was counted only a few times. The chain recombines TRBV20-1 with TRBJ2-7, with D hard to call. V lost 6 bases and J lost 7, with 10 bases in between. CDR3 length: 10 residues. Germline CDR1 is DFQATT and CDR2 is SNEGSKA (reference sequence). The CDR3 bases are TGCAGTGCAGTATCCTCAGAGCAGTACTTC. Its translation is CSAVSSEQYF.

This chain joins TRBV10-3 and TRBJ1-1; unclear D gene. The CDR3 sequence is 14 residues long. Trimming removed 7 bases from V and 8 bases from J, with 20 bases in between. Germline V gene data show CDR1 as ENHRY and CDR2 as SYGVKD. CDR3 nucleotides: TGTGCCATCACGACGTTGACGGGTCTGTTCGAAGCTTTCTTT. Translation gives CAITTLTGLFEAFF.

The chain joins TRBV4-3 to TRBJ1-2; maybe TRBD1 (6 bases). V was clipped by 3 bases and J by 4 bases, with 9 bases between them. This CDR3 has 13 amino acids. Germline CDR1 is LGHNA and CDR2 is YSLEER. CDR3 sequence (DNA): TGCGCCAGCAGCCAGACAGGTGTCTATGGCTACACCTTC. This gives the protein CASSQTGVYGYTF.

This clonotype was recorded a few times. The chain couples TRBV7-8 to TRBJ2-7, with 8 bases lining up with TRBD1. CDR1 and CDR2 from the germline V gene are SGHVS and FQNEAQ. J lost 4 bases, V lost 5 bases, and 10 bases had no gene match. This CDR3 contains 15 residues. The CDR3 region has the DNA TGTGCCAGCAGCGGACGGGACAGGTTTTCGTACGAGCAGTACTTC. The encoded protein is CASSGRDRFSYEQYF.

This clonotype has at least ten counts. The rearrangement joins TRBV19 to TRBJ1-1, with TRBD1 matching over 8 bases. With 4 bases clipped from V and 6 bases from J, the junction kept 4 bases outside the gene matches. This CDR3 is built from 13 residues. Germline CDR1 LNHDA, CDR2 SQIVND (reference sequence). CDR3 protein: CASSTGQGSEAFF. The CDR3 DNA is TGTGCCAGTAGTACTGGACAGGGTTCTGAAGCTTTCTTT. The whole variable domain, remainder taken from reference TRBV19 and TRBJ1-1, is DGGITQSPKYLFRKEGQNVTLSCEQNLNHDAMYWYRQDPGQGLRLIYYSQIVNDFQKGDIAEGYSVSREKKESFPLTVTSAQKNPTAFYLCASSTGQGSEAFFGQGTRLTVV.

In this sample, this clonotype turned up many times. The V call is TRBV9, the J call TRBJ1-2; weak D call: TRBD1 (5 bases). Trimming pared 0 bases from V and 8 bases from J, leaving 20 bases between. Germline V CDR1 and CDR2: SGDLS, YYNGEE. The CDR3 spans 16 residues. The CDR3 here is CASSVDPDRQFRGYTF. CDR3 in DNA: TGTGCCAGCAGCGTAGACCCCGATCGACAGTTTAGGGGCTACACCTTC.

J is TRBJ2-2 and V is TRBV15; 9 nucleotides match TRBD1. CDR1 is LNHNV and CDR2 is YYDKDF in the germline V gene (reference sequence). The CDR3 loop spans 11 amino acids. J gave up 13 bases and V 3 bases, and 0 bases lay outside the gene matches. CDR3 protein: CATSRDRGLFF. DNA for the CDR3: TGTGCCACCAGCAGGGACAGGGGGCTGTTTTTT.

The chain uses TRBV19 and TRBJ2-2; 7 bases are a match to TRBD1. V lost 1 base, J lost 4 bases, and 6 bases stayed unmatched. CDR1 and CDR2 from the germline V gene are LNHDA and SQIVND (reference sequence). The length of the CDR3 is 16 residues. The CDR3: CASSIVLGGITGELFF. As DNA, the CDR3 is TGTGCCAGTAGTATAGTTTTAGGGGGCATCACCGGGGAGCTGTTTTTT.

With respect to this clonotype: Because the CDR3 is missing its conserved closing phenylalanine or tryptophan, this is likely a read error. The DNA is omitted, as the CDR3 cannot be located on it reliably, and the CDR3 follows TCRdb's listing. V gene TRBV10-3 combines with J gene TRBJ1-3. Germline CDR1 reads ENHRY; CDR2 reads SYGVKD. From its first to its last residue, the CDR3 has 9 amino acids. The CDR3: CATGLAENT.

The chain joins TRBV20-1 to TRBJ2-7; 8 bases map to TRBD2. The CDR3 is 15 amino acids. The trim removed 2 bases at V and 4 bases at J, leaving 10 bases unmatched. Germline V lookup: CDR1 DFQATT, CDR2 SNEGSKA (reference sequence). CDR3 residues: CSARTPASGYYEQYF. The CDR3 nucleotides are TGCAGTGCTAGAACCCCCGCTAGCGGGTATTACGAGCAGTACTTC.

CDR3 loop: CASSLLRGREYGYTF. The CDR3 nucleotides read TGTGCCAGCAGCTTATTAAGGGGGCGGGAGTATGGCTACACCTTC. This sequence joins TRBV7-6 and TRBJ1-2; 7 bases align to TRBD1. With 2 bases clipped from V and 5 bases from J, the junction kept 8 bases outside the gene matches. Germline V CDR1 and CDR2: SGHVS, FNYEAQ. This CDR3 has 15 residues.

This clonotype was seen repeatedly, ten times or more. V usage is TRBV4-1 and J usage is TRBJ1-1; no clear D. Germline CDR1 MGHRA, CDR2 YSYEKL. Trimming removed 0 bases from V and 0 bases from J, with 5 bases in between. The CDR3 is 14 amino acids. This CDR3 reads CASSQDRMNTEAFF. For the CDR3, the DNA is TGCGCCAGCAGCCAAGACAGGATGAACACTGAAGCTTTCTTT.

This clonotype was counted many times. The chain's CDR3 is CASSPGSGTEAFF. CDR3 in DNA: TGTGCCAGCAGCCCAGGGTCAGGCACTGAAGCTTTCTTT. This chain links TRBV3-1 with TRBJ1-1; a weak D match, TRBD1 (5 bases). The V end was cut by 4 bases, the J end by 4 bases, with 10 bases between. CDR3 length: 13 residues. CDR1 is LGHDT and CDR2 is YNNKEL in the germline V gene (reference sequence). The whole variable domain, filled in from reference TRBV3-1 and TRBJ1-1, reads DTAVSQTPKYLVTQMGNDKSIKCEQNLGHDTMYWYKQDSKKFLKIMFSYNNKELIINETVPNRFSPKSPDKAHLNLHINSLELGDSAVYFCASSPGSGTEAFFGQGTRLTVV.

This chain joins TRBV14 and TRBJ2-7, with 8 bases that match TRBD2. Trimming took 4 bases from V and 4 from J; bases not matched to a gene: 9. CDR1 is SGHDN, CDR2 FVKESK, per germline. The CDR3 totals 15 residues. The CDR3 protein is CASSPFETSVYEQYF. The CDR3 DNA sequence: TGTGCCAGCAGCCCCTTTGAGACTAGCGTATACGAGCAGTACTTC. Full variable domain (missing parts from reference TRBV14 and TRBJ2-7): EAGVTQFPSHSVIEKGQTVTLRCDPISGHDNLYWYRRVMGKEIKFLLHFVKESKQDESGMPNNRFLAERTGGTYSTLKVQPAELEDSGVYFCASSPFETSVYEQYFGPGTRLTVT.

Remarks on this clonotype: The limits of the CDR3 on the DNA are not certain, so only TCRdb's listed CDR3 is given. The rearrangement links TRBV2 to TRBJ2-5; TRBD1, the D gene given by the table, was not confirmed from the DNA. Inclusive of both ends, the CDR3 amounts to 14 amino acids. Per the germline V gene, CDR1 is SNHLY and CDR2 is FYNNEI. The CDR3 spells CACSARDPGTGNYF.

This clonotype has at least ten counts. This chain links TRBV19 with TRBJ1-5, with D unclear. V was cut by 7 bases and J by 9 bases, with 13 bases left in between. This CDR3 comprises 12 residues. The germline CDR1 and CDR2 sequences are LNHDA and SQIVND (reference sequence). The CDR3 here is CASTDPGRPQHF. In DNA form, the CDR3 reads TGTGCCAGTACTGACCCGGGCCGGCCCCAGCATTTT.

The chain employs TRBV20-1 and TRBJ1-5, with 11 bases lining up with TRBD1. The trim removed 1 base at V and 14 bases at J, leaving 10 bases unmatched. The germline gives CDR1 DFQATT, CDR2 SNEGSKA (reference sequence). CDR3 length equals 14 residues. CDR3 coding DNA: TGCAGTGCTAGAGTGTCGGACAGGGGGCAATACGAGCATTTT. Translated, it gives CSARVSDRGQYEHF.

The V and J genes are TRBV7-6 and TRBJ1-1; D remains unclear. CDR1 and CDR2 from the germline V gene are SGHVS and FNYEAQ. This CDR3 has 12 residues. V shed 5 bases and J shed 2 bases, with 6 bases lying between them. Written as DNA, the CDR3 is TGTGCCAGCAGCCAGAGCAACACTGAAGCTTTCTTT. Protein product: CASSQSNTEAFF.

This clonotype was observed at least ten times. CDR3 coding DNA: TGCAGCGTTGCCCTAGGGGGACGGAACACCGGGGAGCTGTTTTTT. The encoded protein is CSVALGGRNTGELFF. This chain links TRBV29-1 with TRBJ2-2; TRBD1 is a possible D gene (6 bases). Trimming pared 4 bases from V and 1 base from J, leaving 13 bases between. Germline lookup yields CDR1 SQVTM and CDR2 ANQGSEA. The CDR3 totals 15 residues.

The DNA for the CDR3 is TGTGCCAGCAGTCTAACGCTCGGGGCAGGTCAGAACACTGAAGCTTTCTTT. This encodes CASSLTLGAGQNTEAFF. The chain couples TRBV28 to TRBJ1-1, with D perhaps TRBD1 (5 bases). The length of the CDR3 is 17 residues. Germline CDR1 reads MDHEN; CDR2 reads SYDVKM. V was clipped by 5 bases and J by 1 base, with 20 bases between them.

The rearrangement links TRBV7-8 to TRBJ2-6, with D maybe TRBD1 (6 bases). This CDR3 spans 17 amino acids. CDR1 is SGHVS and CDR2 is FQNEAQ in the germline V gene. Trimming stripped 3 bases from V and 0 bases from J, with 12 bases between. The CDR3, as DNA: TGTGCCAGCAGCTTGTCCGGGACACCCTCTGGGGCCAACGTCCTGACTTTC. This encodes CASSLSGTPSGANVLTF.

This clonotype was seen many times. This chain links TRBV11-2 with TRBJ1-1, with D possibly being TRBD1 (6 bases). The CDR3 is 11 residues long. Germline CDR1 SGHAT, CDR2 FQNNGV. Trimming shortened V by 7 bases and J by 11 bases, and 14 bases separated the two germline ends. DNA of the CDR3: TGTGCCAGCAAACACGGGGGGGCGGCTTTCTTT. Translated: CASKHGGAAFF. The entire variable domain, with the rest obtained from reference TRBV11-2 and TRBJ1-1, is as follows: EAGVAQSPRYKIIEKRQSVAFWCNPISGHATLYWYQQILGQGPKLLIQFQNNGVVDDSQLPKDRFSAERLKGVDSTLKIQPAKLEDSAVYLCASKHGGAAFFGQGTRLTVV.

In its sample, this clonotype was seen many times. J is TRBJ2-5 and V is TRBV20-1, with D perhaps TRBD1 (5 bases). Germline assignment: CDR1 DFQATT and CDR2 SNEGSKA (reference sequence). The CDR3 is 14 amino acids. V was clipped by 1 base and J by 1 base, with 10 bases between them. The CDR3 region has the DNA TGCAGTGCTAGAGGTGGGCAGGGCCAAGAGACCCAGTACTTC. Its translation is CSARGGQGQETQYF.

The chain couples TRBV7-3 to TRBJ2-7; tentative D call: TRBD1 (6 bases). Between the trimmed V and J ends, which lost 5 bases and 7 bases, there was a span of 15 bases. Germline V CDR1 and CDR2: SGHTA, FQGTGA. The CDR3 spans 13 residues. The chain's CDR3 is CASSPTGYNEQYF. The DNA of the CDR3 is TGTGCCAGCAGCCCTACAGGGTACAATGAGCAGTACTTC.

At least ten counts were recorded for this clonotype. The gene calls are TRBV10-3 and TRBJ2-7; 11 bases fit TRBD1. Germline loops: CDR1 ENHRY, CDR2 SYGVKD. The junction had 0 bases not matched to a gene; V was cut back by 6 bases and J by 2 bases. The CDR3 runs to 13 residues. The CDR3 reads CAIRGQGAYEQYF. DNA for the CDR3: TGTGCCATCAGGGGACAGGGGGCCTACGAGCAGTACTTC.

This clonotype showed up just a few times. J is TRBJ1-1 and V is TRBV3-1; unclear D gene. CDR3 length equals 15 residues. Germline assignment: CDR1 LGHDT and CDR2 YNNKEL (reference sequence). The ends were cut back, 1 base at V and 3 bases at J, with 12 bases in the middle. CDR3 nucleotide sequence: TGTGCCAGCAGCCAAGCCCTCTTCGGGGACACTGAAGCTTTCTTT. Translation: CASSQALFGDTEAFF.